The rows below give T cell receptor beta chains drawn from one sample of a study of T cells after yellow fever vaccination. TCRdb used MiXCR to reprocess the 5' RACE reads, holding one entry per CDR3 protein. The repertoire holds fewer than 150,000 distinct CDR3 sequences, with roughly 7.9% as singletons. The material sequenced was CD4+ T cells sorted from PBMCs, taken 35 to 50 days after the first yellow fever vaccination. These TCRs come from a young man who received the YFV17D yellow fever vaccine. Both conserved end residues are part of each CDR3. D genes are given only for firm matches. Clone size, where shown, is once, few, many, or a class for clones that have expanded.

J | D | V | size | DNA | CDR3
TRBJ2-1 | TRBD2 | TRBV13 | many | TGTGCCAGCAGCCAAGGCCTAGCGGGGGGGTCTTGGGGAAATGAGCAGTTCTTC | CASSQGLAGGSWGNEQFF
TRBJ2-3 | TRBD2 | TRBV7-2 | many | TGTGCCAGCAGCCTAAAGCGGGGGGATTTGGATACGCAGTATTTT | CASSLKRGDLDTQYF
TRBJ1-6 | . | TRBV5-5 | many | TGTGCCAGCAGCCTGGAAGGGGGTTTGAATTCACCCCTCCACTTT | CASSLEGGLNSPLHF
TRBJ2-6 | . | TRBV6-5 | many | TGTGCCAGCAGGGGATGGATGGGGGTCCCCGGGGCCAACGTCCTGACTTTC | CASRGWMGVPGANVLTF
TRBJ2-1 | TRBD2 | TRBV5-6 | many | TGTGCCAGCAGCTTGGGCCTAGCGGGTCTCAATGAGCAGTTCTTC | CASSLGLAGLNEQFF
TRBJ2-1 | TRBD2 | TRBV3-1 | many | TGTGCCAGCAGGGGGAATAGGGCTAGCGGGGGGTTCTACAATGAGCAGTTCTTC | CASRGNRASGGFYNEQFF
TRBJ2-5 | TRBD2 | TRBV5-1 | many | TGCGCCAGCAGGAGGATAGCGGGGGGGCAGGAGACCCAGTACTTC | CASRRIAGGQETQYF
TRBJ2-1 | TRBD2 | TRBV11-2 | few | TGTGCCAGCAGCACCGGGACTAGCGGGGTGCAGTTCTTC | CASSTGTSGVQFF
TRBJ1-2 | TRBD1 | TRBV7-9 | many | TGTGCCAGCACTGGGACAGGCGGCCCCAACACCTTC | CASTGTGGPNTF
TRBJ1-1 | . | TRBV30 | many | TGTGCCTGGAGTGTAGCAGGGGAAAGGACTTTCTTT | CAWSVAGERTFF
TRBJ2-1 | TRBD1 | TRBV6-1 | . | TGTGCCAGCAGGGGAGACGGGACAGGGGGTAATGAGCAGTTCTTC | CASRGDGTGGNEQFF
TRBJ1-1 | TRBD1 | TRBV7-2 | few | TGTGCCAGCAGTTTTACTACAGGGACAGTCCGGAACACTGAAGCTTTCTTT | CASSFTTGTVRNTEAFF
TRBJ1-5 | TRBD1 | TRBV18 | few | TGTGCCAGCTCAGGGACAGGGCTTAGCAATCAGCCCCAGCATTTT | CASSGTGLSNQPQHF
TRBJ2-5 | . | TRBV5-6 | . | TGTGCCTGCAGCTTGGCGGCCATCCAAGAGACCCAGTACTTC | CACSLAAIQETQYF
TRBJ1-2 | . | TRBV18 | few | TGTGCCAGCTCACCGTTGACAGACACTAACTATGGCTACACCTTC | CASSPLTDTNYGYTF
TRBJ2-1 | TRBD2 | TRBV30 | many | TGTGCCTGGAGTGGGCTAGCGGATGAGCAGTTCTTC | CAWSGLADEQFF
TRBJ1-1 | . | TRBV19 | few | TGTGCCAGCCGACCGGACCGACCCTCAAACACTGAAGCTTTCTTT | CASRPDRPSNTEAFF
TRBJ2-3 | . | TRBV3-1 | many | TGTGCCAGCAGCAGTCGGGGCTCAGATACGCAGTATTTT | CASSSRGSDTQYF
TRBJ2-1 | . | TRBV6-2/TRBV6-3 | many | TGTGCCAGCAGTTTCCGCTTCAATGAGCAGTTCTTC | CASSFRFNEQFF
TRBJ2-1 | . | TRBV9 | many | TGTGCCAGCAGCGCACAGGTATACAATGAGCAGTTCTTC | CASSAQVYNEQFF
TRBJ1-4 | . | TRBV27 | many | TGTGCCAACCTTAATTCGAGGGCGGGTAGGGATAATGAAAAACTGTTTTTT | CANLNSRAGRDNEKLFF
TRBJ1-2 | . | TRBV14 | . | TGTGCCAGCAGCCAAGGCGGGCGGCTAGGCTACACCTTC | CASSQGGRLGYTF
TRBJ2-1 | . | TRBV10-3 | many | TGTGCCATCAGTCAGGCAGGTACCACAGGAGAGCAGTTCTTC | CAISQAGTTGEQFF
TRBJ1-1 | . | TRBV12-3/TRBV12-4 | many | TGTGCCAGCAGCTCCCGGGACCCGGGACTGAACACTGAAGCTTTCTTT | CASSSRDPGLNTEAFF
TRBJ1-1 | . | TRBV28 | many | TGTGCCAGCAGTTCCCCTACGGGGGGATTGACTGAAGCTTTCTTT | CASSSPTGGLTEAFF
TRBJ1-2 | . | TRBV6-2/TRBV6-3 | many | TGTGCCAGCAGGTTATACCCAGTTGGGGTTTCCTATGGCTACACCTTC | CASRLYPVGVSYGYTF
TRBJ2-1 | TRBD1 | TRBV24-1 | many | TGTGCCACCAGTGACCGCAGGGGGCGCGAGCATGAGCAGTTCTTC | CATSDRRGREHEQFF
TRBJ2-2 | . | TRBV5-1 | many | TGCGCCAGCATCCGAGAAGGGGGGCAGACCGGGGAGCTGTTTTTT | CASIREGGQTGELFF
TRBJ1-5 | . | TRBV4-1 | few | TGCGCCAGCAGCCAAGTCGCTGTTAGCAATCAGCCCCAGCATTTT | CASSQVAVSNQPQHF
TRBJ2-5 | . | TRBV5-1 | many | TGCGCCAGCAGCTTAGACAGCTTTCAAGAGACCCAGTACTTC | CASSLDSFQETQYF
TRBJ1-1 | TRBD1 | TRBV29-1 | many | TGCAGCGTAACGGATACAGGGGGGGACACTGAAGCTTTCTTT | CSVTDTGGDTEAFF
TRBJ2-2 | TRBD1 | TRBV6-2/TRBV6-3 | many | TGTGCCAGCAGCCGCCAAGGGACAGGAACGAACACCGGGGAGCTGTTTTTT | CASSRQGTGTNTGELFF
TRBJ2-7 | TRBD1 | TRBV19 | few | TGTGCCAGTATGGGACAGGGGAGCTACGAGCAGTACTTC | CASMGQGSYEQYF
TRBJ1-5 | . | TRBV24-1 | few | TGTGCCACCAGTGACCTACAGGGATTTTATAGCAATCAGCCCCAGCATTTT | CATSDLQGFYSNQPQHF
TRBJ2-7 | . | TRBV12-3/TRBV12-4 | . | TGTGCCAGCAGTTTATCGGCCGAGCAGTACTTC | CASSLSAEQYF
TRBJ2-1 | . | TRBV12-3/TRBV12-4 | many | TGTGCCAGCAGTTTAGGGTGGCACAATGAGCAGTTCTTC | CASSLGWHNEQFF
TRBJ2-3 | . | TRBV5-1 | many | TGCGCCAGCAGGAACGGGACAAATCCCACAGATACGCAGTATTTT | CASRNGTNPTDTQYF
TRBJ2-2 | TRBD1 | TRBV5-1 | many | TGCGCCAGCAGCAAGGACAGGGTAGACACCGGGGAGCTGTTTTTT | CASSKDRVDTGELFF
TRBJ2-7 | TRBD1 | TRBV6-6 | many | TGTGCCAGCAGCATGAAGGGACAGGGTCGGTACGACTTC | CASSMKGQGRYDF
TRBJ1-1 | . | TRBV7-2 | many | TGTGCCAGCAGCCCAAGCGGGGTTGAAGCTTTCTTT | CASSPSGVEAFF
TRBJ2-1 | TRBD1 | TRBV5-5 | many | TGTGCCAGCAGCCAACAACAGGGGTTAAATGAGCAGTTCTTC | CASSQQQGLNEQFF
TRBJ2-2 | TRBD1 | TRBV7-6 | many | TGTGCCAGCAGCTCGGGGCCGGGACAGGGGGCGAACACCGGGGAGCTGTTTTTT | CASSSGPGQGANTGELFF
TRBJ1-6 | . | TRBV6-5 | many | TGTGCCAGCAGTTACGCTAATCGTAGGGGTTCACCCCTCCACTTT | CASSYANRRGSPLHF
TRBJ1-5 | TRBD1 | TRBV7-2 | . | TGTGCCAGCAGCCCAGGGACAGGGGGCGGTCAGCCCCAGCATTTT | CASSPGTGGGQPQHF
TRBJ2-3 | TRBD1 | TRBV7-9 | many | TGTGCCAGCAGCAAATACCCGGGACAGGGGGTTACAGATACGCAGTATTTT | CASSKYPGQGVTDTQYF